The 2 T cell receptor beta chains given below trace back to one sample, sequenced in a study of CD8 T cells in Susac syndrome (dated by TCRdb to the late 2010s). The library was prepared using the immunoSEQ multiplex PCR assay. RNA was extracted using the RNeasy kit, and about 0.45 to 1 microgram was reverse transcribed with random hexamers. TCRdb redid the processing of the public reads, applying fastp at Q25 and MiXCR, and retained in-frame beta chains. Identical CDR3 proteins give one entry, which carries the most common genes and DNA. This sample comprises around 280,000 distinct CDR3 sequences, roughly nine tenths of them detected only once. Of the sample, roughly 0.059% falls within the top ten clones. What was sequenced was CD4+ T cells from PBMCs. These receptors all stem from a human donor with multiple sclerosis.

DNA of the CDR3: TGTGCCAGCAGCTTGGTAGTAGGCCGGTCAGGGGGCTTTGAGCAGTACTTC. This translates into CASSLVVGRSGGFEQYF. The chain carries TRBV7-9 and TRBJ2-7; 8 nucleotides agree with TRBD1. Trimming cost V 3 bases and J 7 bases; bases outside gene matches: 17. The CDR3 loop spans 17 amino acids. Per the germline V gene, CDR1 is SEHNR and CDR2 is FQNEAQ (reference sequence).

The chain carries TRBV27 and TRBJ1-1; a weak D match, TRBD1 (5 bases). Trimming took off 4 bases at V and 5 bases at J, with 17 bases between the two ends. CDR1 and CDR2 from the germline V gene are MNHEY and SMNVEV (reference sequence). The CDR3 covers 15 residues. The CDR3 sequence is CASSSAGGRRTEAFF. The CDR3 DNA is TGTGCCAGCAGTTCTGCCGGGGGAAGGCGAACTGAAGCTTTCTTT.